A selection of T cell receptor beta chains follows, all from one sample in a study of blood T cells in healthy people across ages. From the 5' RACE reads, TCRdb called clonotypes with MiXCR, one entry per CDR3 protein. Among approximately 730,000 distinct CDR3 sequences, 53% were seen once, and the ten largest hold under 50%. The sample comprised blood. These TCRs come from a man older than 75 in good health. Both conserved end residues are part of each CDR3. Each record gives: D gene, V gene, clone size, J gene, CDR3 protein, CDR3 DNA. D genes are given only for firm matches. A row's size may be missing; if present it is once, few, many or a size class.

D gene: -; V gene: TRBV11-2; clone size: -; J gene: TRBJ2-7; CDR3 protein: CASSLDGMRSYEQYF; CDR3 DNA: TGTGCCAGCAGCTTAGATGGGATGAGATCCTACGAGCAGTACTTC
D gene: -; V gene: TRBV20-1; clone size: -; J gene: TRBJ2-7; CDR3 protein: CSAQIGGAVGEQYF; CDR3 DNA: TGCAGTGCCCAAATAGGGGGGGCAGTGGGTGAGCAGTACTTC
D gene: -; V gene: TRBV29-1; clone size: -; J gene: TRBJ2-6; CDR3 protein: CSVDSPGLPGANVLTF; CDR3 DNA: TGCAGCGTTGATAGCCCGGGCCTCCCTGGGGCCAACGTCCTAACTTTC
D gene: -; V gene: TRBV7-2; clone size: -; J gene: TRBJ1-2; CDR3 protein: CASSLGGTGTGYGYTF; CDR3 DNA: TGTGCCAGCAGCTTAGGGGGAACCGGGACGGGCTATGGCTACACCTTC
D gene: -; V gene: TRBV5-1; clone size: -; J gene: TRBJ2-1; CDR3 protein: CASRDPGANEQFF; CDR3 DNA: TGCGCCAGCAGAGACCCTGGGGCCAATGAGCAGTTCTTC
D gene: TRBD2; V gene: TRBV20-1; clone size: many; J gene: TRBJ2-7; CDR3 protein: CSARGASRGGTTPYEQYF; CDR3 DNA: TGCAGTGCTAGAGGAGCTAGCCGGGGGGGCACAACTCCCTACGAGCAGTACTTC
D gene: -; V gene: TRBV2; clone size: -; J gene: TRBJ1-2; CDR3 protein: CAGSTTVNYGYTF; CDR3 DNA: TGTGCCGGCAGTACGACAGTAAACTATGGCTACACCTTC
D gene: TRBD2; V gene: TRBV6-6; clone size: -; J gene: TRBJ2-5; CDR3 protein: CASSFGLVGETQYF; CDR3 DNA: TGTGCCAGCAGTTTCGGACTAGTGGGGGAGACCCAGTACTTC
D gene: -; V gene: TRBV7-6; clone size: -; J gene: TRBJ2-3; CDR3 protein: CASSPRTARGTDTQYF; CDR3 DNA: TGTGCCAGCAGCCCCAGGACAGCCCGGGGTACAGATACGCAGTATTTT
D gene: -; V gene: TRBV27; clone size: once; J gene: TRBJ1-6; CDR3 protein: CASSPTDTGRSPPHF; CDR3 DNA: TGTGCCAGCAGTCCAACAGACACCGGCAGGTCACCCCCCCACTTT
D gene: -; V gene: TRBV15; clone size: -; J gene: TRBJ2-5; CDR3 protein: CATSTRGSRETQYF; CDR3 DNA: TGTGCCACCAGCACTCGCGGCAGTAGGGAGACCCAGTACTTC
D gene: -; V gene: TRBV15; clone size: -; J gene: TRBJ1-4; CDR3 protein: CATSRDWTAEKLFF; CDR3 DNA: TGTGCCACCAGCAGAGATTGGACGGCGGAAAAACTGTTTTTT
D gene: -; V gene: TRBV29-1; clone size: -; J gene: TRBJ2-5; CDR3 protein: CSVQRIETQYF; CDR3 DNA: TGCAGCGTTCAAAGGATCGAGACCCAGTACTTC
D gene: TRBD1; V gene: TRBV27; clone size: once; J gene: TRBJ2-4; CDR3 protein: CASSTGVRYKQYF; CDR3 DNA: TGTGCCAGCTCCACAGGGGTTCGATACAAGCAGTACTTC
D gene: -; V gene: TRBV27; clone size: few; J gene: TRBJ1-1; CDR3 protein: CASQVGRLGAEAFF; CDR3 DNA: TGTGCCAGCCAGGTTGGCAGACTGGGGGCTGAAGCTTTCTTT
D gene: TRBD1; V gene: TRBV20-1; clone size: few; J gene: TRBJ2-7; CDR3 protein: CSARVGTELYEQYF; CDR3 DNA: TGCAGTGCTAGAGTGGGGACAGAGCTCTACGAGCAGTACTTC
D gene: -; V gene: TRBV7-3; clone size: -; J gene: TRBJ2-1; CDR3 protein: CASSPGTTDNEQFF; CDR3 DNA: TGTGCCAGCTCTCCCGGGACCACCGACAATGAGCAGTTCTTC
D gene: -; V gene: TRBV20-1; clone size: -; J gene: TRBJ2-1; CDR3 protein: CSAPRAAVGNNEQFF; CDR3 DNA: TGCAGTGCCCCCCGGGCGGCAGTAGGGAACAATGAGCAGTTCTTC
D gene: TRBD1; V gene: TRBV29-1; clone size: -; J gene: TRBJ1-1; CDR3 protein: CSVQGGINTEAFF; CDR3 DNA: TGCAGCGTCCAGGGGGGCATCAACACTGAAGCTTTCTTT